The rows below give T cell receptor beta chains drawn from one sample of a study of a mutant IDH1 vaccine in newly diagnosed glioma. Assay: immunoSEQ multiplex PCR; the TCRdb copy retains only in-frame clones and omits some. The sample lists fewer than 35,000 clones; 65% to 80% were seen once. Their antigen targets remain unknown. The sequenced sample was PBMCs, obtained from a glioma patient whose treatment included an IDH1 peptide vaccine. Every receptor here comes from a man aged 45 to 65 with glioma. The CDR3 runs from the conserved cysteine through the conserved F or W. Each record gives: J gene, clone size, D gene, V gene, CDR3 protein, CDR3 DNA. The D gene is left open where the match is weak. A row's size may be missing; if present it is once, few, many or a size class.

>TRBJ2-5|.|TRBD2|TRBV9
CASSVGGGARETQYF
TGTGCCAGCAGCGTAGGCGGGGGGGCCCGGGAGACCCAGTACTTC
>TRBJ2-1|.|.|TRBV4-1
CASGREHEQFF
TGCGCCAGCGGACGGGAGCATGAGCAGTTCTTC
>TRBJ1-2|.|.|TRBV7-2
CASSLFGGNYGYTF
TGTGCCAGCAGCTTATTCGGAGGGAACTATGGCTACACCTTC
>TRBJ1-2|.|.|TRBV7-9
CASSLDQLHGCTF
TGTGCCAGCAGCTTAGACCAGTTACATGGCTGCACCTTC
>TRBJ1-2|.|TRBD1|TRBV10-3
CAISLQGRNYGYTF
TGTGCCATCAGCCTACAGGGGCGCAACTATGGCTACACCTTC
>TRBJ1-2|.|.|TRBV5-1
CASSAGGGGYGYTF
TGCGCCAGCAGCGCCGGTGGGGGTGGCTATGGCTACACCTTC
>TRBJ2-2|.|TRBD1|TRBV4-3
CASSQEDRGNTGELFF
TGCGCCAGCAGCCAAGAGGACAGGGGGAACACCGGGGAGCTGTTTTTT
>TRBJ2-7|.|.|TRBV13
CASSLGTQSYEQYF
TGTGCCAGCAGCTTAGGGACTCAGTCCTACGAGCAGTACTTC
>TRBJ2-5|.|.|TRBV7-9
CASSRTTGAAGETQYF
TGTGCCAGCAGCCGGACGACTGGGGCGGCGGGGGAGACCCAGTACTTC
>TRBJ2-7|medium-sized|TRBD1|TRBV4-3
CATSATQGAYEQYF
TGCGCCACCTCAGCCACGCAGGGGGCCTACGAGCAGTACTTC
>TRBJ2-3|.|TRBD1|TRBV5-1
CASSAGGFSTDTQYF
TGCGCCAGTTCGGCAGGGGGCTTTAGCACAGATACGCAGTATTTT
>TRBJ2-6|few|.|TRBV6-1
CASSEAMGDNVLTF
TGTGCCAGCAGTGAAGCTATGGGGGACAACGTCCTGACTTTC
>TRBJ1-6|.|.|TRBV5-1
CASRETGTGNSPLHF
TGCGCCAGCAGAGAGACCGGGACGGGGAATTCACCCCTCCACTTT
>TRBJ1-4|.|.|TRBV7-2
CASSSRPGPEKLFF
TGTGCCAGCAGCTCTCGTCCGGGGCCCGAGAAACTGTTTTTT
>TRBJ2-5|.|TRBD2|TRBV4-1
CASSLAGSQETQYF
TGCGCCAGCAGCCTAGCGGGGTCACAAGAGACCCAGTACTTC
>TRBJ2-7|once|.|TRBV7-2
CASSLARRGDYEQYF
TGTGCCAGCAGCTTAGCCCGGCGGGGAGACTACGAGCAGTACTTC
>TRBJ2-7|.|.|TRBV2
CASSRDGNYEQYF
TGTGCCAGCAGTCGGGACGGAAACTACGAGCAGTACTTC
>TRBJ1-1|once|.|TRBV7-2
CASSLGAGLNTEAFF
TGTGCCAGCAGCTTAGGAGCAGGATTGAACACTGAAGCTTTCTTT
>TRBJ1-3|.|.|TRBV29-1
CSVTLDSNSGNTIYF
TGCAGCGTTACCCTAGACAGTAATTCTGGAAACACCATATATTTT
>TRBJ2-5|.|.|TRBV6-6
CASSYSKGEIGTQYF
TGTGCCAGCAGTTACTCCAAGGGGGAAATTGGGACCCAGTACTTC
>TRBJ1-2|.|.|TRBV4-1
CASSQSGSSGGYTF
TGCGCCAGCAGCCAATCGGGATCCTCGGGCGGCTACACCTTC
>TRBJ2-7|.|.|TRBV4-1
CASSQGPMEQSSYEQYF
TGCGCCAGCAGCCAAGGCCCAATGGAACAGAGCTCCTACGAGCAGTACTTC
>TRBJ2-5|.|.|TRBV19
CASSIGAGIEETQYF
TGTGCCAGTAGTATTGGGGCGGGGATAGAAGAGACCCAGTACTTC
>TRBJ1-1|once|.|TRBV4-1
CASSRAGDRAEAFF
TGCGCCAGCAGCCGGGCGGGGGATAGGGCTGAAGCTTTCTTT
>TRBJ2-7|few|.|TRBV6-1
CASSEALYLSSTKTYEQYF
TGTGCCAGCAGTGAAGCCCTCTACTTATCCTCCACCAAGACCTACGAGCAGTACTTC
>TRBJ1-1|.|.|TRBV11-2
CASSLGPGIEAFF
TGTGCCAGCAGCTTAGGGCCGGGGATTGAAGCTTTCTTT